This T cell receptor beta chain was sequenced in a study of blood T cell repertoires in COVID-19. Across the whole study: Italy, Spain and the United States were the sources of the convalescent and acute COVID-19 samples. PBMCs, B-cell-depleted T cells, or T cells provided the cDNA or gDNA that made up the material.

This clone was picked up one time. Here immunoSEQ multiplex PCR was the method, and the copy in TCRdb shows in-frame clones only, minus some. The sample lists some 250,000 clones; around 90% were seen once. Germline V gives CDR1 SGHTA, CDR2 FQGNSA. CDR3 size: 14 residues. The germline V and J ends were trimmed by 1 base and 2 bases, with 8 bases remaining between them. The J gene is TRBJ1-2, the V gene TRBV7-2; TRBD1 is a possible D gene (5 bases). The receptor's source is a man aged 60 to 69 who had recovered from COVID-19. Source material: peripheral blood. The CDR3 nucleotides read TGTGCCAGCAGCTTAGGGGGCGTAAACTATGGCTACACCTTC. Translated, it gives CASSLGGVNYGYTF. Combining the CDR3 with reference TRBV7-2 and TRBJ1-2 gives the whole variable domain GAGVSQSPSNKVTEKGKDVELRCDPISGHTALYWYRQSLGQGLEFLIYFQGNSAPDKSGLPSDRFSAERTGGSVSTLTIQRTQQEDSAVYLCASSLGGVNYGYTFGSGTRLTVV.